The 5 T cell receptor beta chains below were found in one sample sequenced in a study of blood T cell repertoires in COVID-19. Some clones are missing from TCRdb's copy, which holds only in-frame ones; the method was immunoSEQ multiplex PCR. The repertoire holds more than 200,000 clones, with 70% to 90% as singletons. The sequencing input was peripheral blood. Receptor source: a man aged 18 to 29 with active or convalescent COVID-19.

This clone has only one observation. The CDR3 spells CASSTLTGAGANVLTF. CDR3 coding DNA: TGTGCCAGTAGTACCCTAACAGGGGCTGGGGCCAACGTCCTGACTTTC. The chain combines TRBV19 with TRBJ2-6; 7 bases map to TRBD1. Germline V lookup: CDR1 LNHDA, CDR2 SQIVND (reference sequence). The junction had 5 bases not matched to a gene; V was cut back by 4 bases and J by 2 bases. This CDR3 region has 16 residues.

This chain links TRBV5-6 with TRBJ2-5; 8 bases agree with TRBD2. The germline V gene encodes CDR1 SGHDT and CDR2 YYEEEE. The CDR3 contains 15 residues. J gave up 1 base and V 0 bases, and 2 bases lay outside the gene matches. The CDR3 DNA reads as TGTGCCAGCAGCTTGGGGACTAGCATCCAAGAGACCCAGTACTTC. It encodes CASSLGTSIQETQYF.

Here the CDR3 reads CASSGEFNEKLFF. In DNA form, the CDR3 reads TGTGCCAGCAGTGGAGAGTTTAATGAAAAACTGTTTTTT. The rearrangement uses TRBV2 and TRBJ1-4; D ambiguous. CDR3 length: 13 amino acids. Looked up from germline, CDR1 is SNHLY and CDR2 is FYNNEI. V was pared by 4 bases and J by 4 bases, with 7 bases between.

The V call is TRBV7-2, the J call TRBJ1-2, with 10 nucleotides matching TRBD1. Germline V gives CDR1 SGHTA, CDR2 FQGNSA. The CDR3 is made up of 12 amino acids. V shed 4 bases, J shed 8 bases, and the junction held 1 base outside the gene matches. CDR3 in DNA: TGTGCCAGCAGCTGGGACAGGGGCGGCTACACCTTC. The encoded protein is CASSWDRGGYTF. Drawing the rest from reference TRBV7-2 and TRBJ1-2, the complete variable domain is GAGVSQSPSNKVTEKGKDVELRCDPISGHTALYWYRQSLGQGLEFLIYFQGNSAPDKSGLPSDRFSAERTGGSVSTLTIQRTQQEDSAVYLCASSWDRGGYTFGSGTRLTVV.

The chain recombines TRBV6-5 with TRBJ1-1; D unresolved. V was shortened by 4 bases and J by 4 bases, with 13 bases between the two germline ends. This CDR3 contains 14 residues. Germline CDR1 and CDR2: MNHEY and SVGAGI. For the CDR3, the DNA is TGTGCCAGCAGTTCCCTCCCGAAGCCCACTGAAGCTTTCTTT. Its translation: CASSSLPKPTEAFF.